A selection of T cell receptor beta chains follows, all from one sample in a study of glioma-infiltrating T cells after dendritic cell vaccination. Repertoires were generated with immunoSEQ multiplex PCR, while TCRdb's copy carries only in-frame clones and drops some. The top ten clones hold approximately 5.4% of a sample with some 99,000 clones, about 85% of them seen once. Sequenced here: blood, sampled after dendritic cell vaccination. These receptors were taken from a human donor with glioblastoma. The CDR3 runs from the conserved cysteine through the conserved F or W. The D gene is left open where the match is weak. Size values are once, few and many counts, or a class for expanded clones, and some rows have none.

clone size	V gene	J gene	D gene	CDR3 DNA	CDR3 protein
-	TRBV9	TRBJ1-5	TRBD1	TGTGCCAGCAGCGATACAGGGGATCCCAATCAGCCCCAGCATTTT	CASSDTGDPNQPQHF
-	TRBV6-6	TRBJ2-1	TRBD1	TGTGCCAGCACCAAGCCGGGACAGACCTTAGTAGGGCAGTTCTTC	CASTKPGQTLVGQFF
-	TRBV7-2	TRBJ2-7	TRBD1	TGTGCCAGCAGCCCCTGGGTTGAGGCAGGGGGCTACGAGCAGTACTTC	CASSPWVEAGGYEQYF
-	TRBV9	TRBJ1-2	TRBD1	TGTGCCAGCATACTTGGGACAGCTAACTATGGCTACACCTTC	CASILGTANYGYTF
-	TRBV6-1	TRBJ1-1	TRBD1	TGTGCCAGCACAAACGTCGGACAGGGGGATACTGAAGCTTTCTTT	CASTNVGQGDTEAFF
-	TRBV5-1	TRBJ1-1	-	TGCGCCAGCAGCTTAGCGGGCGGTTCTTTCACTGAAGCTTTCTTT	CASSLAGGSFTEAFF
-	TRBV6-6	TRBJ2-3	-	TGTGCCAGCAGCAGAGCGCCGGGGGACACGCAGTATTTT	CASSRAPGDTQYF
-	TRBV21-1	TRBJ1-1	-	TGTGCCAGCAGCAAAGACGGTGAAGCTTTCTTT	CASSKDGEAFF
few	TRBV10-3	TRBJ2-1	TRBD2	TGTGCCATCAGTGAGCTAGGGGAGGGAACTAGTATTCGGCAGTTCTTC	CAISELGEGTSIRQFF
-	TRBV28	TRBJ2-1	-	TGTGCCAGCAGTTTACTAGGACTTTACAATGAGCAGTTCTTC	CASSLLGLYNEQFF
-	TRBV5-1	TRBJ2-1	TRBD2	TGCGCCAGTACGGGGGGACTGAGTTACAATGAGCAGTTCTTC	CASTGGLSYNEQFF
-	TRBV19	TRBJ1-2	TRBD1	TGTGCCAGTAGTGTCGAAGCCGGGACAGCGGTCTATGGCTACACCTTC	CASSVEAGTAVYGYTF
-	TRBV29-1	TRBJ2-1	TRBD1	TGCAGCGAATCCGGGACAGGGTCCTATGAGCAGTTCTTC	CSESGTGSYEQFF
-	TRBV11-2	TRBJ1-3	-	TGTGCCAGCGAGCGGAGCTCTGGAAACACCATATATTTT	CASERSSGNTIYF
-	TRBV30	TRBJ1-2	TRBD1	TGTGCCTGGAATAGCCCTGGGACAGGGCTCTATGGCTACACCTTC	CAWNSPGTGLYGYTF
-	TRBV18	TRBJ2-3	-	TGTGCCAGCTCGCCTACCACAGATACGCAGTATTTT	CASSPTTDTQYF
-	TRBV18	TRBJ1-2	TRBD1	TGTGCCAGCTCAACAGGGGGATCGTTTTATGGCTACACCTTC	CASSTGGSFYGYTF
-	TRBV9	TRBJ2-2	-	TGTGCCAGCAGCGTACAGCCCAGCGGGAACACCGGGGAGCTGTTTTTT	CASSVQPSGNTGELFF
once	TRBV7-7	TRBJ2-2	-	TGTGCTAGCAGCTTAGGACTTGGACAAACCGGGGAGCTGTTTTTT	CASSLGLGQTGELFF
-	TRBV20-1	TRBJ2-1	-	TGCAGTGCTAGAGATCGGCGGGTTTATTTCTTC	CSARDRRVYFF
-	TRBV19	TRBJ1-5	-	TGTGCCAGTAGCCCCGGACAGATAAGGGCCGCCCAGCATTTT	CASSPGQIRAAQHF
few	TRBV7-9	TRBJ2-3	-	TGTGCCAGCAGCTTCCTACAGGGATTGGGAACAGATACGCAGTATTTT	CASSFLQGLGTDTQYF
-	TRBV18	TRBJ1-5	TRBD1	TGTGCCAGCTCACCTACCTTGACAGGGTGGTTAGGTCAGCCCCAGCATTTT	CASSPTLTGWLGQPQHF
-	TRBV29-1	TRBJ1-5	TRBD1	TGCAGCGTTACGACAGGGGTTAATCAGCCCCAGCATTTT	CSVTTGVNQPQHF